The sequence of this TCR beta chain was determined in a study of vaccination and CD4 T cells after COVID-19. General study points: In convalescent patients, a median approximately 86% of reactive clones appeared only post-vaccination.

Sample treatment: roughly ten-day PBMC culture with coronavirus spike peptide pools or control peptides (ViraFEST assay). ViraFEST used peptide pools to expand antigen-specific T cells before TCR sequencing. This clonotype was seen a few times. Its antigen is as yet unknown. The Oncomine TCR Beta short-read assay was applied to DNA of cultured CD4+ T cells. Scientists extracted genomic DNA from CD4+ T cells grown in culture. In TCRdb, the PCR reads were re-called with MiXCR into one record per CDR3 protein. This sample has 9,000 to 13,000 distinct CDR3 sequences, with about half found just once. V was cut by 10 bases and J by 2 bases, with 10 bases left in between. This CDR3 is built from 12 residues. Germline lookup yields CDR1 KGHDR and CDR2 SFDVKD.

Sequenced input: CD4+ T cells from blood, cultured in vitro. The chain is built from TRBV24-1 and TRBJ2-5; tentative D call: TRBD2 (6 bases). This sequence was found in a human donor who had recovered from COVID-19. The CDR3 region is CATRGRQETQYF. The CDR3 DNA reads TGTGCCACGCGGGGCAGGCAAGAGACCCAGTACTTC.